The rows below give T cell receptor beta chains drawn from one sample of a study of cytomegalovirus exposure and HLA in healthy donors. The assay was immunoSEQ multiplex PCR, and TCRdb's table has in-frame clones only and misses some. The data contain approximately 270,000 clones, roughly 87% of them singletons. Specimen: PBMCs. All receptors come from a man between 18 and 35 years old in good health and CMV-seropositive. Each CDR3 is given with its conserved first and last residue. The D gene is left open where the match is weak. Some rows mark clone size as missing; the rest say once, few, many or name a class of expanded clone.

d_call,v_call,j_call,clone_size,cdr3_aa,cdr3_nt
TRBD1,TRBV2,TRBJ2-3,-,CAAFKGAFTDTQYF,TGTGCCGCATTTAAGGGGGCTTTCACAGATACGCAGTATTTT
TRBD2,TRBV2,TRBJ2-1,-,CASSSGGTLLFNEQFF,TGTGCCAGCAGTTCGGGAGGGACCCTCCTCTTCAATGAGCAGTTCTTC
-,TRBV6-5,TRBJ2-1,-,CASSQGQNEQFF,TGTGCCAGCAGTCAGGGGCAGAATGAGCAGTTCTTC
TRBD1,TRBV5-1,TRBJ1-1,-,CASSFSSGGSTEAFF,TGCGCCAGCAGCTTTTCCTCAGGGGGGTCCACTGAAGCTTTCTTT
-,TRBV27,TRBJ1-2,-,CASSPESGWAYGYTF,TGTGCCAGCAGTCCGGAATCGGGGTGGGCCTATGGCTACACCTTC
TRBD1,TRBV5-5,TRBJ2-5,once,CASSFGGQGFETQYF,TGTGCCAGCAGCTTTGGGGGACAGGGTTTCGAGACCCAGTACTTC
-,TRBV4-2,TRBJ2-2,-,CASSPQSERNTGELFF,TGTGCCAGCAGCCCACAGTCCGAGCGGAACACCGGGGAGCTGTTTTTT
TRBD1,TRBV29-1,TRBJ2-2,-,CSVRVGTGNTGELFF,TGCAGCGTTCGAGTCGGGACAGGGAACACCGGGGAGCTGTTTTTT
-,TRBV15,TRBJ1-2,-,CATSAGANYGYTF,TGTGCCACCAGCGCGGGAGCTAACTATGGCTACACCTTC
TRBD1,TRBV27,TRBJ1-2,once,CASSLSGGGTVLGYTF,TGTGCCAGCAGTTTATCAGGGGGCGGGACAGTTCTTGGCTACACCTTC
-,TRBV2,TRBJ2-7,-,CASSVRLEGASYEQYF,TGTGCCAGCAGTGTTAGGCTCGAAGGGGCGTCCTACGAGCAGTACTTC
-,TRBV25-1,TRBJ2-3,-,CASSDVGGLGTDTQYF,TGTGCCAGCAGTGATGTAGGGGGGCTGGGCACAGATACGCAGTATTTT
-,TRBV11-1,TRBJ2-1,-,CASSLAEGHSYNEQFF,TGTGCCAGCAGCTTAGCAGAGGGCCACTCCTACAATGAGCAGTTCTTC
TRBD2,TRBV10-3,TRBJ2-7,-,CAIRSGDSYEQYF,TGTGCCATCAGGAGCGGGGACTCCTACGAGCAGTACTTC
-,TRBV4-3,TRBJ2-2,-,CASSQESEGVNTGELFF,TGCGCCAGCAGCCAAGAAAGTGAAGGGGTTAACACCGGGGAGCTGTTTTTT
-,TRBV30,TRBJ1-1,-,CAWSASTVEAFF,TGTGCCTGGAGTGCTTCCACAGTAGAAGCTTTCTTT
TRBD1,TRBV25-1,TRBJ2-1,-,CASSAKWGQGAYNEQFF,TGTGCCAGCAGTGCAAAATGGGGACAGGGGGCCTACAATGAGCAGTTCTTC
TRBD1,TRBV28,TRBJ2-7,-,CASRDRAEQYF,TGTGCCAGCAGGGACAGGGCCGAGCAGTACTTC
TRBD2,TRBV4-2,TRBJ2-7,-,CASSQGTRGVTTYEQYF,TGTGCCAGCAGCCAAGGGACTAGAGGGGTTACAACCTACGAGCAGTACTTC
-,TRBV4-2,TRBJ2-1,-,CASSTSDSNEQFF,TGTGCCAGCAGCACCTCGGACAGTAATGAGCAGTTCTTC
-,TRBV7-2,TRBJ1-5,-,CASSLAADSNQPQHF,TGTGCCAGCAGCTTAGCGGCAGATAGCAATCAGCCCCAGCATTTT
TRBD2,TRBV5-1,TRBJ2-2,-,CASSKTGTSGRDTGELFF,TGCGCCAGCAGCAAGACCGGGACTAGCGGGAGAGACACCGGGGAGCTGTTTTTT
-,TRBV10-3,TRBJ2-1,-,CAISAISYNEQFF,TGTGCCATCAGTGCCATCTCCTACAATGAGCAGTTCTTC
-,TRBV15,TRBJ2-5,-,CATSRGSGQETQYF,TGTGCCACCAGCAGGGGGTCGGGACAAGAGACCCAGTACTTC
-,TRBV2,TRBJ1-5,-,CASSSSGTLPQHF,TGTGCCAGCAGTTCGTCCGGGACCCTCCCCCAGCATTTT
TRBD2,TRBV7-7,TRBJ2-5,-,CASSPGLAQETQYF,TGTGCCAGCAGCCCTGGACTAGCTCAAGAGACCCAGTACTTC
TRBD2,TRBV10-3,TRBJ2-1,once,CAISDRAGGSYNEQFF,TGTGCCATCAGTGATAGAGCGGGAGGCTCCTACAATGAGCAGTTCTTC
-,TRBV5-1,TRBJ1-2,-,CASSRDTRRDYGYTF,TGCGCCAGCAGCCGGGACACCCGCAGGGACTATGGCTACACCTTC
-,TRBV13,TRBJ1-2,-,CASSSSEYGYTF,TGTGCCAGCAGCTCTAGCGAATATGGCTACACCTTC
-,TRBV5-1,TRBJ2-2,-,CASNRERMDTGELFF,TGCGCCAGCAACAGGGAGCGGATGGACACCGGGGAGCTGTTTTTT
TRBD1,TRBV5-1,TRBJ2-7,-,CASSLTGVGGEQYF,TGCGCCAGCAGCCTGACAGGGGTCGGGGGCGAGCAGTACTTC
TRBD2,TRBV18,TRBJ2-7,-,CASSPPGLAGGEQYF,TGTGCCAGCTCACCACCCGGCCTAGCGGGAGGGGAGCAGTACTTC
TRBD2,TRBV4-3,TRBJ2-3,-,CASSQDEGLDADTQYF,TGCGCCAGCAGCCAAGATGAGGGACTAGATGCAGATACGCAGTATTTT
-,TRBV28,TRBJ2-1,-,CASSFRLGNEQFF,TGTGCCAGCAGTTTTAGATTGGGCAATGAGCAGTTCTTC
-,TRBV11-2,TRBJ1-4,-,CASSLAFAEKLFF,TGTGCCAGCAGCTTAGCCTTCGCTGAAAAACTGTTTTTT
-,TRBV2,TRBJ2-3,-,CASSGFMVTDTQYF,TGTGCCAGCAGTGGTTTCATGGTTACAGATACGCAGTATTTT
TRBD2,TRBV25-1,TRBJ2-7,few,CASSDELAGDYEQYF,TGTGCCAGCAGTGACGAACTAGCGGGAGACTACGAGCAGTACTTC
-,TRBV27,TRBJ2-3,-,CASSLGWRRDTQYF,TGTGCCAGCAGTTTAGGGTGGAGAAGAGATACGCAGTATTTT
-,TRBV6-1,TRBJ1-5,-,CASIPSGINQPQHF,TGTGCCAGCATCCCGTCAGGGATCAATCAGCCCCAGCATTTT
-,TRBV4-3,TRBJ2-1,-,CASSQSSLNEQFF,TGCGCCAGCAGCCAATCTAGTTTAAATGAGCAGTTCTTC
TRBD1,TRBV10-3,TRBJ2-1,-,CAITGQGAGEQFF,TGTGCCATCACCGGGCAGGGGGCAGGTGAGCAGTTCTTC
TRBD2,TRBV5-4,TRBJ2-2,-,CASSLGEGTNTGELFF,TGTGCCAGCAGCCTCGGGGAGGGAACGAACACCGGGGAGCTGTTTTTT
TRBD1,TRBV5-1,TRBJ1-2,-,CASSLGDRENYGYTF,TGCGCCAGCAGCTTGGGGGACAGAGAGAACTATGGCTACACCTTC
-,TRBV6-7,TRBJ2-7,-,CASSYSRQPSYEQYF,TGTGCCAGCAGTTACTCACGCCAGCCTTCCTACGAGCAGTACTTC
TRBD2,TRBV11-1,TRBJ2-2,-,CASSQNAGLAGPGTGELFF,TGTGCCAGCAGCCAGAACGCCGGCCTAGCGGGACCGGGCACCGGGGAGCTGTTTTTT
-,TRBV6-5,TRBJ1-2,-,CASSRPDSYGYTF,TGTGCCAGCAGCCGCCCGGACAGCTATGGCTACACCTTC